The clone carrying this T cell receptor beta chain was picked up a small number of times. As yet, its antigen is unknown. Recipients boosted at about 4 weeks or about 12 weeks are pooled. TCRdb keeps only in-frame clones here, not all; method: immunoSEQ multiplex PCR. The data show about 94,000 clones, 75% to 90% seen once. The data originate from a study of T cell responses to AZD1222 COVID-19 vaccine. Study observations and caveats: Repertoires were obtained solely post-peak T cell response. Reports say nearly half of spike-specific TCRs go after unmutated variant regions. Only five or six individuals given AZD1222 were seropositive at baseline.

The CDR3 consists of 16 residues. Germline CDR1 reads SNHLY; CDR2 reads FYNNEI. V lost 1 base and J 2 bases, leaving 13 bases between the germline ends. This sequence was found in an adult who received the AZD1222 COVID-19 vaccine. The sequencing used peripheral blood, collected 28 days after the second AZD1222 dose. The rearrangement links TRBV2 to TRBJ2-3, with D perhaps being TRBD1 or TRBD2 (6 bases each). CDR3 bases: TGTGCCAGCAGTGAAGTTGGTAGGGGGGCCACAGATACGCAGTATTTT. It codes for CASSEVGRGATDTQYF.